This TCR beta chain derives from a study of blood T cell repertoires in COVID-19 (dated by TCRdb to 2018 to 2021). For the wider study: The collaborator samples originated in the United States, Italy and Spain and spanned the acute and convalescent phases of COVID-19. Where HLA class I and class II types were available, the types were taken from metadata supplied by the sample provider, not from assay-based typing. Nearly every sample came with metadata listing a de-identified subject ID, COVID-19 status, age in years and sex. The repertoires were made available in a free public database intended to serve as a resource for research on the immune response to SARS-CoV-2. Samples came from the ongoing ImmuneRACE study (first 160 participants) plus 1,254 subjects from 6 global collaborators. Subjects who had been exposed to COVID-19, were actively infected with it, or had recovered from it provided the deeply sampled blood TCRbeta repertoires that made up the dataset. The material from the prospective study consisted of cDNA or gDNA derived from T cells, B-cell-depleted T cells, or PBMCs. The paper as a whole reports these results and caveats: How much clinical and demographic metadata was included differed by source and by participant, and the metadata was provided uncurated.

The immunoSEQ Assay, a bias-controlled multiplex PCR, was used to amplify TCRbeta CDR3 regions from genomic DNA. Per the source publication's procedure: Within the assay, amplification of reference gene primers was used to estimate how many nucleated cells each sample contained. To quantify the absolute abundance of each unique TCRbeta CDR3 rearrangement, sequence reads were collapsed and filtered. Productive Simpson clonality was computed per sample as the square root of Simpson's diversity index over productive rearrangements. The immuneACCESS repertoire file appears here via TCRdb, limited to in-frame rearrangements. These files lack a portion of the clones; in checked studies, under half of the deficit traces to unresolved V genes, and the cause of the others is not known. Clone size and the V and J calls come from that table; the DNA yielded D and trimming. The sample data list over 150,000 clones, and under 95% of these were observed just once. The ten biggest clones cover roughly 2.1% of the sample.

Whole blood was collected in K2EDTA tubes by collaborating institutions according to the institutions' own protocols. Collaborator samples were shipped for TCRbeta analysis as frozen whole blood, isolated PBMCs, or DNA extracted from either sample type. For this clone: Its binding antigen is unknown. No base-level quality is on record; no much larger clone is a single base apart.

The CDR1 and CDR2 encoded by the germline V gene (reference sequence) are WNHNN and SYGVQD. There are 15 amino acids in the CDR3, from cysteine to phenylalanine inclusive. The kept DNA is CDR3 alone, 45 bases in frame from the first base. V lost 5 bases and J lost 1 base; the stretch between them is 14 bases long. The source of this sequence is a young man with acute or convalescent COVID-19. The chain couples TRBV10-1 to TRBJ2-5; TRBD1 could be the D gene, as 5 bases match. The sequencing sample was made of peripheral blood. CDR3 sequence: CASSRTSTGQETQYF. The DNA sequence is as follows: TGCGCCAGCAGTCGGACCTCAACAGGCCAAGAGACCCAGTACTTC.